The clone carrying this T cell receptor beta chain ranks as medium-sized (0.01 to 0.1%). Antigen specificity is unknown. Peptide-pool stimulation followed by sequencing identified expanded antigen-specific CD4+ clonotypes in the ViraFEST assay. Investigators separated out CD4+ T cells once approximately 11 days of culture had passed. BNT162b2 vaccine or mRNA-1273 vaccine was given to participants in two doses. Having tested negative for nucleocapsid antibodies, the vaccine recipients showed no prior SARS-CoV-2 infection. Every well got 2 million to 2.5 million PBMC, which were grown with roughly 9.5 IU/ml IL-2 and approximately 9.7 ug/ml peptides. Measured with immunoSEQ multiplex PCR; TCRdb has only the in-frame clones, and not every one. The data contain 13,000 to 15,000 clones, approximately 68% of them seen just once; the ten biggest clones take up approximately 9.9%. This entry belongs to a study of vaccination effects on CD4 cells after COVID-19.

CDR3 length: 17 amino acids. The V and J ends lost 6 bases and 7 bases, in that order; junction bases with no gene match: 18. Germline assignment: CDR1 SGHRS and CDR2 YFSETQ. This sequence was found in a human donor who received a COVID-19 vaccine. The starting material was CD4+ T cells from PBMCs cultured with SARS-CoV-2 spike peptides, obtained after COVID-19 vaccination. This chain connects TRBV5-1 to TRBJ1-4, with TRBD1 matching 7 bases. The CDR3 sequence: CASTWGNWDSLGEKLFF. CDR3 coding DNA: TGCGCCAGCACCTGGGGGAATTGGGACAGCCTCGGTGAAAAACTGTTTTTT.